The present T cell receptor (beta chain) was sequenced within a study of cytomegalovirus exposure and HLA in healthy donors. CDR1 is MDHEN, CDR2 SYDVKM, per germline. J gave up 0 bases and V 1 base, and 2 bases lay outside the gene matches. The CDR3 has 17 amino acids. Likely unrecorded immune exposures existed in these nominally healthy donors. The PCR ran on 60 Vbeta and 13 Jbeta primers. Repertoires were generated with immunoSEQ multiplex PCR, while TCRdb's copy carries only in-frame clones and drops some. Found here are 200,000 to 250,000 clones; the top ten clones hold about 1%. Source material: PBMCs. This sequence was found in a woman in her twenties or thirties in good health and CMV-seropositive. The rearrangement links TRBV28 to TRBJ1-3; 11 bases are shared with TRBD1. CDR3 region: CASSLFGQGASGNTIYF. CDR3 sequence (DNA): TGTGCCAGCAGTTTATTCGGACAGGGGGCCTCTGGAAACACCATATATTTT. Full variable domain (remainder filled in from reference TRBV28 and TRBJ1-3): DVKVTQSSRYLVKRTGEKVFLECVQDMDHENMFWYRQDPGLGLRLIYFSYDVKMKEKGDIPEGYSVSREKKERFSLILESASTNQTSMYLCASSLFGQGASGNTIYFGEGSWLTVV.